Sequencing of this T cell receptor (beta chain) was carried out in a study of cytomegalovirus exposure and HLA in healthy donors. Researchers ran the PCR with 60 Vbeta and 13 Jbeta primers. TCRdb keeps only in-frame clones here, not all; method: immunoSEQ multiplex PCR. The sample has some 150,000 clones; more than 60% are singletons. The sequenced sample consisted of PBMCs. This TCR was sampled from a middle-aged man in good health and CMV-seronegative.

The CDR3 DNA follows: TGTGCCAGCAGCTTGGACAGGGGGCGGTACGAGCAGTACTTC. Its translation is CASSLDRGRYEQYF. The chain combines TRBV5-4 with TRBJ2-7; the match to TRBD1 covers 9 bases. The CDR3 has 14 residues. CDR1 is SGHNT, CDR2 YYREEE, per germline (reference sequence). Unmatched junction bases numbered 2, after V lost 0 bases and J lost 4 bases.